A single sample gave rise to the 28 T cell receptor beta chains below, sequenced in a study of OX40 agonist ivuxolimab in advanced cancers. Repertoires were generated with immunoSEQ multiplex PCR, while TCRdb's copy carries only in-frame clones and drops some. The sample has under 50,000 clones, about 90% seen once. The sequenced sample was CD4+ or CD8+ T cells sorted from blood, obtained in a trial of the OX40 agonist ivuxolimab. These receptors came from an adult with an advanced solid tumor such as melanoma, head and neck, liver or kidney cancer.

V gene TRBV5-4 combines with J gene TRBJ2-1; the D gene is possibly TRBD2 (5 bases). The CDR3 loop spans 13 amino acids. The germline V gene encodes CDR1 SGHNT and CDR2 YYREEE (reference sequence). Between the trimmed V and J ends, which lost 2 bases and 8 bases, there was a span of 11 bases. This CDR3 reads CASSLWPGDEQFF. The CDR3 DNA is TGTGCCAGCAGCTTATGGCCCGGGGATGAGCAGTTCTTC.

The chain uses TRBV5-4 and TRBJ2-3, with 10 bases aligning to TRBD2. The V segment lost 2 bases and the J segment 3 bases; nucleotides outside the gene matches: 3. Germline loops: CDR1 SGHNT, CDR2 YYREEE (reference sequence). CDR3 length: 15 residues. As DNA, the CDR3 is TGTGCCAGCAGCTTCCTAGCGGGAGAAACAGATACGCAGTATTTT. Protein sequence: CASSFLAGETDTQYF.

The rearrangement joins TRBV5-1 to TRBJ2-5, with unresolved D. The CDR3 is 14 amino acids. Germline V gene data show CDR1 as SGHRS and CDR2 as YFSETQ. V was trimmed by 0 bases and J by 5 bases, leaving 11 bases between them. CDR3 region: CASSLDPARETQYF. DNA of the CDR3: TGCGCCAGCAGCTTGGATCCGGCCCGGGAGACCCAGTACTTC. Full variable domain (remainder filled in from reference TRBV5-1 and TRBJ2-5): KAGVTQTPRYLIKTRGQQVTLSCSPISGHRSVSWYQQTPGQGLQFLFEYFSETQRNKGNFPGRFSGRQFSNSRSEMNVSTLELGDSALYLCASSLDPARETQYFGPGTRLLVL.

The V call is TRBV2, the J call TRBJ2-3; 8 bases match TRBD1. The ends lost 6 bases at V and 2 bases at J; junction bases unmatched: 10. CDR1 and CDR2 from the germline V gene are SNHLY and FYNNEI. The CDR3 length is 16 residues. CDR3 nucleotides: TGTGCCAGCAGCCCCTTCCAGGGGGCTAACACAGATACGCAGTATTTT. It specifies CASSPFQGANTDTQYF.

J is TRBJ2-3 and V is TRBV7-9; 9 bases are a match to TRBD1. V shed 6 bases and J 2 bases; nucleotides not matched to a gene: 6. The germline CDR1 and CDR2 sequences are SEHNR and FQNEAQ (reference sequence). The CDR3 loop spans 15 amino acids. The DNA for the CDR3 is TGTGCCAGCAGTTTCGGACAGGGGATCACAGATACGCAGTATTTT. Amino acids: CASSFGQGITDTQYF.

The genes are TRBV10-2 and TRBJ1-1; a weak D match, TRBD1 (6 bases). Germline V gene data show CDR1 as WSHSY and CDR2 as SAAADI. Trimming took 10 bases from V and 5 from J, leaving 17 bases between them. The CDR3 sequence is 13 residues long. The CDR3 DNA sequence: TGCGCCACCTCCCCGGGGGCCGGGACTGAAGCTTTCTTT. Its protein is CATSPGAGTEAFF.

In regard to this clone: Because it lacks the conserved phenylalanine or tryptophan at the end, this CDR3 is likely a read error. No DNA is shown, since the ends of the CDR3 on it are uncertain; the CDR3 is the one TCRdb lists. The chain couples TRBV4-2 to TRBJ2-6; the table's D call, TRBD2, has no DNA check behind it. Germline V lookup: CDR1 LGHNA, CDR2 YNFKEQ. Counting both end residues, the CDR3 totals 10 amino acids. The CDR3 spells CASSQVFVAQ.

The chain recombines TRBV6-6 with TRBJ1-5, with D tentatively TRBD1 (6 bases). The germline V gene encodes CDR1 MNHNY and CDR2 SVGAGI (reference sequence). The germline V and J ends were trimmed by 2 bases and 4 bases, with 15 bases remaining between them. This CDR3 has 16 amino acids. CDR3 nucleotide sequence: TGTGCCAGCAGTTACAACTCAGGGGCTGGGAATCAGCCCCAGCATTTT. Protein product: CASSYNSGAGNQPQHF.

The genes are TRBV2 and TRBJ2-1; a possible D gene is TRBD2 (6 bases). CDR1 is SNHLY, CDR2 FYNNEI, per germline. The CDR3 has 13 residues. V was pared by 5 bases and J by 10 bases, with 15 bases between. The CDR3 loop reads CASSRGVDGEQFF. In nucleotides, the CDR3 is TGTGCCAGCAGTCGCGGGGTGGACGGCGAGCAGTTCTTC.

This clone was counted once. V gene TRBV6-4 combines with J gene TRBJ2-2; the D gene is possibly TRBD2 (5 bases). V was clipped by 0 bases and J by 6 bases, with 11 bases between them. The CDR3 is 15 residues long. Germline V gene sequence: CDR1 MRHNA, CDR2 SNTAGT. The CDR3 sequence is CASSDSSLVSGELFF. The CDR3, as DNA: TGTGCCAGCAGTGACTCGTCACTAGTCTCCGGGGAGCTGTTTTTT.

The J gene is TRBJ1-4, the V gene TRBV2, with TRBD1 matching 7 bases. CDR3 length: 13 residues. From germline, CDR1 is SNHLY and CDR2 FYNNEI. The V and J ends lost 6 bases and 8 bases, in that order; junction bases with no gene match: 6. Written as DNA, the CDR3 is TGTGCCAGCAGATCAGACAGGGCCGAAAAACTGTTTTTT. As protein: CASRSDRAEKLFF.

The chain carries TRBV7-9 and TRBJ2-7, with D possibly TRBD2 on 6 matching bases. V lost 5 bases and J 5 bases, leaving 13 bases between the germline ends. Germline V CDR1 and CDR2: SEHNR, FQNEAQ (reference sequence). This CDR3 spans 13 amino acids. The CDR3 loop is CASSRDSLNEQYF. The CDR3 nucleotides are TGTGCCAGCAGCCGGGACTCCCTCAACGAGCAGTACTTC.

The rearrangement joins TRBV28 to TRBJ1-5; 10 nucleotides match TRBD1. With V trimmed by 8 bases and J by 6 bases, 7 bases remained unmatched. Germline CDR1 MDHEN, CDR2 SYDVKM. The CDR3 totals 14 residues. The CDR3 protein is CASSGTGVSQPQHF. The CDR3 DNA reads TGTGCCAGCTCCGGGACAGGGGTGAGTCAGCCCCAGCATTTT. The variable domain in full, completed from reference TRBV28 and TRBJ1-5, reads DVKVTQSSRYLVKRTGEKVFLECVQDMDHENMFWYRQDPGLGLRLIYFSYDVKMKEKGDIPEGYSVSREKKERFSLILESASTNQTSMYLCASSGTGVSQPQHFGDGTRLSIL.

J is TRBJ1-4 and V is TRBV28, with D hard to call. The CDR3 extends over 13 amino acids. Germline V gene data show CDR1 as MDHEN and CDR2 as SYDVKM. V shed 9 bases and J shed 7 bases, with 15 bases lying between them. The DNA for the CDR3 is TGTGCCAGTATTCAACGGCCCGGTGAAAAACTGTTTTTT. Translated, it gives CASIQRPGEKLFF.

The chain uses TRBV6-6 and TRBJ1-5, with D perhaps matching TRBD1 (6 bases). Trimming took off 6 bases at V and 5 bases at J, with 11 bases between the two ends. Germline CDR1 is MNHNY and CDR2 is SVGAGI (reference sequence). This CDR3 contains 13 residues. The CDR3 region has the DNA TGTGCCAGCAGGCAATACAGGGATCAGCCCCAGCATTTT. This gives the protein CASRQYRDQPQHF.

This clone was picked up one time. This chain connects TRBV29-1 to TRBJ2-6; D uncertain. Germline V gene sequence: CDR1 SQVTM, CDR2 ANQGSEA. The CDR3 sequence is 13 residues long. Trimming took off 5 bases at V and 1 base at J, with 6 bases between the two ends. CDR3 coding DNA: TGCAGCGTTACCCCATCTGGGGCCAACGTCCTGACTTTC. Translated, it gives CSVTPSGANVLTF.

The chain joins TRBV7-7 to TRBJ1-5, with D possibly being TRBD1 (6 bases). CDR3 length: 16 amino acids. V was clipped by 0 bases and J by 7 bases, with 16 bases between them. The germline gives CDR1 SSHAT, CDR2 FNYEAQ (reference sequence). The chain's CDR3 is CASSLARGRGEQPQHF. In nucleotides, the CDR3 is TGTGCCAGCAGCTTAGCGCGCGGCAGGGGAGAACAGCCCCAGCATTTT.

In DNA form, the CDR3 reads TGCGCCAGCAGCCAGCAACCCTCTCCCGGGTTATCCTTACGGCCCCAGCATTTT. This sequence encodes CASSQQPSPGLSLRPQHF. This rearrangement joins TRBV4-1 to TRBJ1-5; D call uncertain. V lost 3 bases and J lost 9, with 27 bases in between. CDR3 length: 18 residues. Per the germline V gene, CDR1 is MGHRA and CDR2 is YSYEKL.

The chain is built from TRBV19 and TRBJ1-6, with TRBD1 as a possible D gene (5 bases). The germline CDR1 and CDR2 sequences are LNHDA and SQIVND (reference sequence). The CDR3 sequence is 15 residues long. The V end lost 6 bases, the J end lost 9 bases, and 18 bases lay between the germline ends. This chain's CDR3 is CASRPTGTQSSPLHF. CDR3 DNA sequence: TGTGCCAGTAGGCCGACCGGGACGCAGAGTTCACCCCTCCACTTT.

This clone was detected once. The V call is TRBV19, the J call TRBJ2-7; TRBD1 might be the D (5 bases). Trimming shortened V by 3 bases and J by 3 bases, and 12 bases separated the two germline ends. The CDR3 covers 14 residues. CDR1 is LNHDA and CDR2 is SQIVND in the germline V gene (reference sequence). The DNA of the CDR3 is TGTGCCAGTAGTATTCAATTTGACAGCTACGAGCAGTACTTC. Protein sequence: CASSIQFDSYEQYF.

The chain carries TRBV27 and TRBJ2-7; D possibly uses TRBD1 or TRBD2 (6 bases each). This CDR3 contains 15 residues. The germline V gene encodes CDR1 MNHEY and CDR2 SMNVEV (reference sequence). V dropped 10 bases and J dropped 0 bases, with 19 bases sitting between them. CDR3 DNA sequence: TGTGCCACCCAGCCGCGTTGGGGGGCCTCCTACGAGCAGTACTTC. It codes for CATQPRWGASYEQYF.

This chain uses TRBV5-1 with TRBJ2-1, with 9 bases aligning to TRBD1. Trimming removed 6 bases from V and 3 bases from J; junction bases left unmatched: 7. This CDR3 has 15 amino acids. In germline, CDR1 is SGHRS, CDR2 YFSETQ. CDR3 nucleotides: TGCGCCAGCAAGGATGGGACAGGGAGCTACAATGAGCAGTTCTTC. Its translation is CASKDGTGSYNEQFF.

V usage is TRBV6-1 and J usage is TRBJ2-7; tentative D call: TRBD1 (5 bases). V lost 7 bases and J lost 2, with 15 bases in between. Germline CDR1 MNHNS, CDR2 SASEGT. The CDR3 contains 14 residues. The CDR3 sequence is CASTRRGDPYEQYF. The CDR3 coding sequence is TGTGCCAGCACCCGAAGGGGTGACCCCTACGAGCAGTACTTC.

This chain uses TRBV19 with TRBJ1-1; TRBD1 is a possible D gene (5 bases). The V and J ends lost 3 bases and 3 bases respectively, with 23 bases between them. CDR1 and CDR2 from the germline V gene are LNHDA and SQIVND (reference sequence). The CDR3 loop spans 18 amino acids. Here the CDR3 reads CASSMSEGTYSMDTEAFF. The CDR3 DNA reads as TGTGCCAGTAGTATGTCTGAGGGGACTTATTCTATGGACACTGAAGCTTTCTTT.

CDR3 sequence: CASSPGTAWETQYF. In DNA form, the CDR3 reads TGTGCCAGCAGCCCTGGGACGGCCTGGGAGACCCAGTACTTC. V gene TRBV7-9 combines with J gene TRBJ2-5; D tentatively fits TRBD1 or TRBD2 (5 bases each). CDR1 and CDR2 from the germline V gene are SEHNR and FQNEAQ (reference sequence). Trimming took off 5 bases at V and 5 bases at J, with 15 bases between the two ends. The CDR3 runs to 14 residues.

The chain carries TRBV5-1 and TRBJ2-1, with D uncertain. The CDR3 has 12 amino acids. Germline V gene data show CDR1 as SGHRS and CDR2 as YFSETQ. V lost 4 bases, J lost 6 bases, and 8 bases lay in between. DNA of the CDR3: TGCGCCAGCAGCAGAAACTCCAATGAGCAGTTCTTC. Residues: CASSRNSNEQFF.

The gene calls are TRBV28 and TRBJ2-1, with D perhaps assigned TRBD1 or TRBD2 (5 bases each). V gave up 6 bases and J gave up 0 bases, with 9 bases separating them. The length of the CDR3 is 14 residues. CDR1 and CDR2 from the germline V gene are MDHEN and SYDVKM. CDR3 amino acids: CASRRDGSYNEQFF. The CDR3 nucleotides are TGTGCCAGCAGACGGGACGGCTCCTACAATGAGCAGTTCTTC. Together with reference TRBV28 and TRBJ2-1, the CDR3 gives the full variable domain: DVKVTQSSRYLVKRTGEKVFLECVQDMDHENMFWYRQDPGLGLRLIYFSYDVKMKEKGDIPEGYSVSREKKERFSLILESASTNQTSMYLCASRRDGSYNEQFFGPGTRLTVL.

DNA of the CDR3: TGCAGCGTTGAAGTTTTAGGACAGGGGTCTGGCTACACCTTC. This codes for CSVEVLGQGSGYTF. The genes are TRBV29-1 and TRBJ1-2, with 9 bases fitting TRBD1. The CDR3 loop spans 14 amino acids. The ends lost 1 base at V and 7 bases at J; junction bases unmatched: 7. In germline, CDR1 is SQVTM, CDR2 ANQGSEA.